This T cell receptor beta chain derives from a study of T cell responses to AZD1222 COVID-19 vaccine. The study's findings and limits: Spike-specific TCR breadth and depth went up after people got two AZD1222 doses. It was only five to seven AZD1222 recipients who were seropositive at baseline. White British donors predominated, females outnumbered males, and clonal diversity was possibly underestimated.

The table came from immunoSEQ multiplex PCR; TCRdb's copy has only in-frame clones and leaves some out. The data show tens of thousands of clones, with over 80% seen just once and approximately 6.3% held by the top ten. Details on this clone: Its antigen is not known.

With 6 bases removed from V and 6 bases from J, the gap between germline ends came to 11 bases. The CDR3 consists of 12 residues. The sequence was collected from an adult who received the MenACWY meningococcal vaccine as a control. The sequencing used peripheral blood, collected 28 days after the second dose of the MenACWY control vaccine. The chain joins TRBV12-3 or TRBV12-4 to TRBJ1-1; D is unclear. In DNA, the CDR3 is TGTGCCAGCAGCCTGACATTGGCTGAAGCTTTCTTT. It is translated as CASSLTLAEAFF.